This T cell receptor beta chain was recovered during a study of neurological immune-mediated disorders. Study conclusions and caveats: HTLV-1-associated myelopathy had the most TCR clonal expansion, whereas multiple sclerosis had the least (lower than in healthy controls).

Unmatched junction bases numbered 10, after V lost 6 bases and J lost 2 bases. Germline CDR1 and CDR2: DFQATT and SNEGSKA (reference sequence). This CDR3 contains 14 residues. This clonotype was counted many times. Its specificity is not known. MiXCR, run by TCRdb on the 5' RACE reads, gives a single entry per CDR3 protein. Among tens of thousands of distinct CDR3 sequences listed, 3% to 3.5% were seen once. The V call is TRBV20-1, the J call TRBJ2-7, with 7 bases matching TRBD1. The TCR comes from a woman between 45 and 65 years old with multiple sclerosis. Material: PBMCs. The CDR3 DNA sequence: TGCAGTGCCAATCGGGGCAGGGGGACCTACGAGCAGTACTTC. This codes for CSANRGRGTYEQYF.